The 26 T cell receptor beta chains reported below all come from one sample, sequenced in a study of breast tumors, draining lymph nodes, adjacent tissues. Each CDR3 protein is one row after TCRdb ran MiXCR on the multiplex PCR reads. Of 24,000 or so distinct CDR3 sequences detected, under 30% appear once; the ten largest clones hold approximately 13%. The sequenced sample consisted of breast tumor tissue. These receptors all stem from a female donor with breast cancer. Some clones in this sample may be carry-over from other donors' samples.

In this sample, this clonotype turned up many times. The chain is built from TRBV29-1 and TRBJ2-1, with a weak D call TRBD1 (5 bases). This CDR3 is built from 13 residues. Germline CDR1 SQVTM, CDR2 ANQGSEA. Trimming pared 4 bases from V and 4 bases from J, leaving 11 bases between. The CDR3 here is CSVVLPGYNEQFF. CDR3 DNA: TGCAGCGTTGTTTTGCCAGGGTACAATGAGCAGTTCTTC.

In this sample, this clonotype turned up many times. CDR3 protein: CASSDGVPDSPLHF. DNA of the CDR3: TGCGCCAGCAGCGATGGGGTTCCGGATTCACCCCTCCACTTT. The chain joins TRBV5-1 to TRBJ1-6; D uncertain. The CDR3 spans 14 residues. Looked up from germline, CDR1 is SGHRS and CDR2 is YFSETQ. Trimming removed 4 bases at V and 8 bases at J, with 13 bases between.

This clonotype has just a few counts. This may come from a read error, since a much larger clone is one base off. The J gene is TRBJ2-7, the V gene TRBV2; weak D call: TRBD2 (6 bases). Germline CDR1 SNHLY, CDR2 FYNNEI. The CDR3 extends over 13 amino acids. Here the CDR3 DNA reads TGTGCCAGCATGGGGGGAAACGGCTACGAGCAGCACTTC. Its protein is CASMGGNGYEQHF.

This clonotype showed up many times. The chain combines TRBV7-9 with TRBJ1-2, with no clear D. This CDR3 is built from 13 residues. The germline gives CDR1 SEHNR, CDR2 FQNEAQ (reference sequence). V was clipped by 5 bases and J by 4 bases, with 11 bases between them. The CDR3 spells CASSRTTGYGYTF. The CDR3 DNA is TGTGCCAGCAGCCGGACTACGGGCTATGGCTACACCTTC.

In this sample, this clonotype turned up many times. The rearrangement uses TRBV30 and TRBJ2-7, with TRBD1 identical over 8 bases. This CDR3 has 15 residues. Germline values: CDR1 GTSNPN, CDR2 SVGIG (reference sequence). V shed 0 bases and J 6 bases; nucleotides not matched to a gene: 10. This CDR3 reads CAWSVGGQGAPEQYF. In DNA form, the CDR3 reads TGTGCCTGGAGTGTAGGAGGTCAGGGGGCGCCCGAGCAGTACTTC.

This clonotype was counted many times. This chain links TRBV7-6 with TRBJ2-1; D call uncertain. V lost 5 bases, J lost 9 bases, and 11 bases lay in between. Germline V gives CDR1 SGHVS, CDR2 FNYEAQ. This CDR3 contains 12 residues. DNA of the CDR3: TGTGCCAGCAGCGCCAACAAGGGTGAGCAGTTCTTC. This translates into CASSANKGEQFF.

In regard to this clonotype: It may be a read error: a sequence one base away is much more abundant. The CDR3 DNA reads as TGTGCCAGCAGTCCGAGACAGTCCCTAGCGACCCAGTACTTC. It encodes CASSPRQSLATQYF. This chain connects TRBV28 to TRBJ2-5; D might be TRBD1 or TRBD2, each matching 5 bases. Germline CDR1 reads MDHEN; CDR2 reads SYDVKM. V was shortened by 5 bases and J by 7 bases, with 17 bases between the two germline ends. The length of the CDR3 is 14 residues.

In this sample, this clonotype is medium-sized. V and J are TRBV10-3 and TRBJ2-1, with 7 nucleotides matching TRBD1. The germline gives CDR1 ENHRY, CDR2 SYGVKD. J lost 8 bases, V lost 5 bases, and 6 bases had no gene match. The CDR3 sequence is 13 residues long. CDR3 in DNA: TGTGCCATCAGTAACGACAGGGTGGATGAGCAGTTCTTC. It translates to CAISNDRVDEQFF.

The sample holds many counts of this clonotype. The V gene is TRBV6-5, the J gene TRBJ2-5; TRBD2 agrees at 7 bases. CDR3 length: 15 amino acids. With 4 bases clipped from V and 4 bases from J, the junction kept 9 bases outside the gene matches. Germline assignment: CDR1 MNHEY and CDR2 SVGAGI. CDR3 amino acids: CASSLEGGPRETQYF. The CDR3 DNA reads as TGTGCCAGCAGTTTGGAGGGAGGGCCTCGAGAGACCCAGTACTTC.

The chain combines TRBV28 with TRBJ1-2; TRBD1 matches at 9 bases. The CDR3 sequence is 17 residues long. CDR1 is MDHEN and CDR2 is SYDVKM in the germline V gene. Germline trimming cut 1 base from V and 3 bases from J; bases unmatched to any gene: 9. Here the CDR3 DNA reads TGTGCCAGCAGTTTATTCCCCGGGACAGGGTCAGACTATGGCTACACCTTC. Its translation: CASSLFPGTGSDYGYTF.

This clonotype appeared many times. The chain recombines TRBV19 with TRBJ2-1, with TRBD2 matching over 14 bases. The V segment lost 3 bases and the J segment 13 bases; nucleotides outside the gene matches: 11. CDR3 length: 16 amino acids. In germline, CDR1 is LNHDA, CDR2 SQIVND (reference sequence). The CDR3 is CASSIARGLAGASQFF. CDR3 nucleotide sequence: TGTGCCAGTAGTATCGCGAGGGGACTAGCGGGAGCGTCACAGTTCTTC.

This clonotype was detected many times. The rearrangement links TRBV3-1 to TRBJ1-2; maybe TRBD1 (6 bases). Germline V gene data show CDR1 as LGHDT and CDR2 as YNNKEL (reference sequence). This CDR3 comprises 12 residues. The V end was cut by 3 bases, the J end by 6 bases, with 8 bases between. For the CDR3, the DNA is TGTGCCAGCAGCCAGGAGGGGGATGGCTACACCTTC. Its translation: CASSQEGDGYTF.

This clonotype was detected many times. CDR3 sequence reads: CSARVPLAGIEQFF. CDR3 bases: TGCAGTGCTAGAGTCCCCCTAGCGGGTATAGAGCAGTTCTTC. This sequence joins TRBV20-1 and TRBJ2-1, with TRBD2 matching 8 bases. The CDR3 is 14 residues long. Germline-derived CDR1 and CDR2 are DFQATT and SNEGSKA (reference sequence). Trimming at V came to 1 base and at J to 10 bases, leaving 9 bases not matched to a gene.

Points on this clonotype: One end of the junction fails to match germline, which may point to a read error. The J gene is TRBJ2-1, the V gene TRBV20-1; 10 nucleotides agree with TRBD2. This CDR3 contains 16 residues. Germline lookup yields CDR1 DFQATT and CDR2 SNEGSKA (reference sequence). The CDR3 is CSARDPDSGRSSEQFF. DNA of the CDR3: TGCAGCGCTAGAGATCCAGATAGCGGGAGGTCGAGTGAGCAGTTCTTC.

As regards this clonotype: The junction departs from the called germline gene at one end, perhaps through a read error. This chain uses TRBV28 with TRBJ2-4; D unclear. Germline values: CDR1 MDHEN, CDR2 SYDVKM. The CDR3 sequence is 15 residues long. The CDR3 DNA sequence: TGTGCCCGCAGTTCCTTCAGTGAAACCAAAAACATTCAGTACTTC. It is translated as CARSSFSETKNIQYF.

Many counts were recorded for this clonotype. V is TRBV7-3 and J is TRBJ1-2; D possibly corresponds to TRBD1 (5 bases). This CDR3 comprises 14 residues. V shed 2 bases and J shed 3 bases, with 10 bases lying between them. Germline CDR1 and CDR2: SGHTA and FQGTGA. CDR3 in DNA: TGTGCCAGCAGCTTAGGCGGGGGGGACTATGGCTACACCTTC. Its protein product is CASSLGGGDYGYTF.

The table lists this clonotype with many counts. The V call is TRBV6-4, the J call TRBJ2-2; D remains unclear. Between the trimmed V and J ends, which lost 3 bases and 5 bases, there was a span of 7 bases. From germline, CDR1 is MRHNA and CDR2 SNTAGT. There are 13 residues in the CDR3. CDR3 nucleotides: TGTGCCAGCAGTGAATCAGGAACCGGGGAGCTGTTTTTT. Protein: CASSESGTGELFF.

A word on this clonotype: An end of the junction differs from the germline gene, which may be a read error. The rearrangement joins TRBV5-1 to TRBJ2-3, with D perhaps matching TRBD2 (6 bases). This CDR3 is 12 amino acids long. Germline assignment: CDR1 SGHRS and CDR2 YFSETQ. The CDR3 is CASNLEGSTQYF. DNA of the CDR3: TGCGCCAGCAACTTGGAGGGATCTACGCAGTATTTT.

This clonotype was seen more than once but under ten times. The gene calls are TRBV12-3 or TRBV12-4 and TRBJ2-5; D may be TRBD2 (7 bases). The V end lost 4 bases, the J end lost 4 bases, and 19 bases lay between the germline ends. This CDR3 is 16 amino acids long. CDR3 in amino acids: CASSSLGGRGGETQYF. For the CDR3, the DNA is TGTGCCAGCAGTTCCTTGGGCGGGAGAGGGGGAGAGACCCAGTACTTC.

This clonotype has a count of ten or more. The chain has TRBV20-1 and TRBJ2-1, with 8 bases fitting TRBD2. Trimming removed 4 bases from V and 8 bases from J; junction bases left unmatched: 13. The CDR3 consists of 15 residues. The germline V gene encodes CDR1 DFQATT and CDR2 SNEGSKA (reference sequence). The CDR3 region is CSANWFGGRSDEQFF. Written as DNA, the CDR3 is TGCAGTGCTAACTGGTTCGGCGGGAGGAGCGATGAGCAGTTCTTC.

This clonotype was detected ten times or more. An end of the junction does not agree with germline; a read error may underlie this. The gene calls are TRBV27 and TRBJ1-2; weak D call: TRBD1 (6 bases). This CDR3 is 15 amino acids long. Germline values: CDR1 MNHEY, CDR2 SMNVEV (reference sequence). CDR3 loop: CASSVSRDTYYGYTF. The CDR3 nucleotides are TGTGCCAGCAGTGTATCCCGGGACACGTACTATGGCTACACCTTC.

This clonotype was observed at least ten times. This chain joins TRBV24-1 and TRBJ2-3; D not resolved. Trimming cost V 3 bases and J 1 base, with 7 bases left between them. The CDR3 covers 14 residues. Germline values: CDR1 KGHDR, CDR2 SFDVKD. The CDR3 sequence is CATSDPSGTDTQYF. DNA of the CDR3: TGTGCCACCAGTGATCCCAGCGGCACAGATACGCAGTATTTT.

This clonotype was detected ten times or more. The chain joins TRBV5-1 to TRBJ2-2, with a weak D call TRBD2 (6 bases). The germline V gene encodes CDR1 SGHRS and CDR2 YFSETQ. This CDR3 spans 15 amino acids. The germline V and J ends were trimmed by 2 bases and 0 bases, with 8 bases remaining between them. CDR3 nucleotides: TGCGCCAGCAGCTTCATAGCGGCGAACACCGGGGAGCTGTTTTTT. Amino acid sequence: CASSFIAANTGELFF.

V is TRBV10-1 and J is TRBJ2-2; weak D call: TRBD1 (6 bases). The CDR3 contains 14 residues. CDR1 is WNHNN, CDR2 SYGVQD, per germline (reference sequence). V was cut by 4 bases and J by 5 bases, with 11 bases left in between. The CDR3 nucleotides are TGCGCCAGCAGTGTCGAAAGGGGGACCGGGGAGCTGTTTTTT. Its protein product is CASSVERGTGELFF.

This clonotype appeared many times. This rearrangement joins TRBV5-4 to TRBJ1-3, with D possibly matching TRBD1 (5 bases). Trimming left V 0 bases short and J 0 bases short, with 13 bases between. Germline values: CDR1 SGHNT, CDR2 YYREEE (reference sequence). There are 17 residues in the CDR3. This chain's CDR3 is CASSLGAGLSSGNTIYF. The DNA for the CDR3 is TGTGCCAGCAGCTTGGGGGCAGGGCTTAGCTCTGGAAACACCATATATTTT. Full variable domain (missing parts from reference TRBV5-4 and TRBJ1-3): ETGVTQSPTHLIKTRGQQVTLRCSSQSGHNTVSWYQQALGQGPQFIFQYYREEENGRGNFPPRFSGLQFPNYSSELNVNALELDDSALYLCASSLGAGLSSGNTIYFGEGSWLTVV.

This chain joins TRBV20-1 and TRBJ2-2; no firm D call. CDR3 length: 14 amino acids. V was shortened by 6 bases and J by 1 base, with 12 bases between the two germline ends. The germline CDR1 and CDR2 sequences are DFQATT and SNEGSKA (reference sequence). The CDR3 loop reads CSAAGSLNTGELFF. For the CDR3, the DNA is TGCAGTGCCGCCGGGTCATTGAACACCGGGGAGCTGTTTTTT.